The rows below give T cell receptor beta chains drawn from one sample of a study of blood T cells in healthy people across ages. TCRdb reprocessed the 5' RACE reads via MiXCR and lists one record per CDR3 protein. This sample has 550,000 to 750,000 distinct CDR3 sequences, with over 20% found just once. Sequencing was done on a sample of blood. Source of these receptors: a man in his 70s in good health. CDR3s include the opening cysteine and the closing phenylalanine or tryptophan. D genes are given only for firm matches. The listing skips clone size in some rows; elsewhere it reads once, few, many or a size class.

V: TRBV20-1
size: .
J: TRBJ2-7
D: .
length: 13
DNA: TGCAGTGCTAGCGGGAGCCCTTCCTACGAGCAGTACTTC
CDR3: CSASGSPSYEQYF

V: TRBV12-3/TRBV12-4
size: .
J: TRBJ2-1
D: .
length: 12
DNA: TGTGCCAGCAGTTCCCCCTCCTGGGAGCAGTTCTTC
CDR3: CASSSPSWEQFF

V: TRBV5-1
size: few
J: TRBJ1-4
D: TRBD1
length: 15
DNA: TGCGCCAGCAGCCAATTGGGACAGACTAATGAAAAACTGTTTTTT
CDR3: CASSQLGQTNEKLFF

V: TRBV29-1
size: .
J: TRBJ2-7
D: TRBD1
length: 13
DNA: TGCAGCGTTCAGGGAAGGGGGCGGTACGAGCAGTACTTC
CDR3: CSVQGRGRYEQYF

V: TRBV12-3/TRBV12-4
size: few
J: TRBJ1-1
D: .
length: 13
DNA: TGTGCCAGCAGTTTTCGGAGGAACACTGAAGCTTTCTTT
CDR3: CASSFRRNTEAFF

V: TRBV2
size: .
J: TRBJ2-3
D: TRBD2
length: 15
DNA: TGTGCCAGCACCGGGACTAGCGGGAGGACAGATACGCAGTATTTT
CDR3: CASTGTSGRTDTQYF

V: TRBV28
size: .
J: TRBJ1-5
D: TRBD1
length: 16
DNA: TGTGCCAGCAGTTCCTCCGGGACAGGACACAATCAGCCCCAGCGTTTT
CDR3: CASSSSGTGHNQPQRF

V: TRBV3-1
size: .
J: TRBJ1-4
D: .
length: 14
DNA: TGTGCCAGCAGCCAAGACCGATATAATGAAAAACTGTTTTTT
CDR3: CASSQDRYNEKLFF

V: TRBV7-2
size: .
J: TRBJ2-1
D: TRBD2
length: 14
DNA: TGTGCCAGCAGCTTTCTAAGGACTAGCGGTGAGCAGTTCTTC
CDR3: CASSFLRTSGEQFF

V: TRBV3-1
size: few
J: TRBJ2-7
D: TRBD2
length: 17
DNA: TGTGCCAGCAGCCAAGCTTCACTAGCGGGGGCGTCCTACGAGCAGTACTTC
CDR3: CASSQASLAGASYEQYF

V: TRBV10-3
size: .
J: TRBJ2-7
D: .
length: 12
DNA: TGTGCCACCCGGGAAGCGTCCTACGAGCGGTACTTC
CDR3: CATREASYERYF

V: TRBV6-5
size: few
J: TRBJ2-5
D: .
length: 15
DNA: TGTGCCAGCAGTTACCGAGAGGGGCGCCGGGAGACCCAGTACTTC
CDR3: CASSYREGRRETQYF

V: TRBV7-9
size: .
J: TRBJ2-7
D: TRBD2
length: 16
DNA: TGTGCCAGCAGTTTAACTAGCGGGAGGGCCGCCTACGAGCAGTACTTC
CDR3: CASSLTSGRAAYEQYF

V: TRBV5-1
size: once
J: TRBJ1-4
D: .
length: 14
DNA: TGCGCCAGCAGCTTGGGTAAAGGGAATGAAAAACTGTTTTTT
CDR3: CASSLGKGNEKLFF

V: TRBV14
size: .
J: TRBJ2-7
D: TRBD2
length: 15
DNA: TGTGCCAGCAGCCAAGTACCTGCGGGAGTATACGAGCAGTACTTC
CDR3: CASSQVPAGVYEQYF

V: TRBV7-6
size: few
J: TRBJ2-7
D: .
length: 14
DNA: TGTGCCAGCACCCCCGGGAGCAATTCCTACGAGCAGTACTTC
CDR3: CASTPGSNSYEQYF

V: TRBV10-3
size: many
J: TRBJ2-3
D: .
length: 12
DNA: TGTGCCATCGGGCGGGGAACAGATACGCAGTATTTT
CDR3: CAIGRGTDTQYF

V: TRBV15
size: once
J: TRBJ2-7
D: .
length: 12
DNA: TGTGCCACCAGTATCCCGGAGGGGGAGCAGTACTTC
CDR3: CATSIPEGEQYF

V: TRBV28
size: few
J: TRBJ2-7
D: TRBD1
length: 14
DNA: TGTGCCAGCAGTGGCACCGGGACAGGGTACGGGCAGTACTTC
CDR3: CASSGTGTGYGQYF

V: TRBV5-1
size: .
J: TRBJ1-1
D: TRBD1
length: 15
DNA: TGCGCCAGCAGCTTGGACGACAGGGTGAACACTGAAGCTTTCTTT
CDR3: CASSLDDRVNTEAFF

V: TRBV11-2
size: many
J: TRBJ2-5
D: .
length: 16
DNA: TGTGCCAGCAGCCCCCTGTCAGGGCGGGAATGGGAGACCCAGTACTTC
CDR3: CASSPLSGREWETQYF

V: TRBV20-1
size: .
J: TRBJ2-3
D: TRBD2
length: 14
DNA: TGCAGTGCTTGGACTAGCGGGGTCCCAGATACGCAGTATTTT
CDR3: CSAWTSGVPDTQYF

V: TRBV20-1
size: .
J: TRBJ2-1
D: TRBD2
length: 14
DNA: TGCAGTGCTAGGGCGGGAGGGCCCAAAGTTGAGCAGTTCTTC
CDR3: CSARAGGPKVEQFF

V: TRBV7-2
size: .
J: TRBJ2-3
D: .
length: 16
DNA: TGTGCCAGCAGCTTAATTTATGGGTCTAGCACAGATACGCAGTATTTT
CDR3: CASSLIYGSSTDTQYF

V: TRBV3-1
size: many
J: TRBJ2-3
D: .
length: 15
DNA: TGTGCCAGCAGCCAAGAGCCTCTTAGCACAGATACGCAGTATTTT
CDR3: CASSQEPLSTDTQYF

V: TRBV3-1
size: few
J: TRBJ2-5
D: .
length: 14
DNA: TGTGCCAGCAGCCAAGAGGGTCCCCAAGAGACCCAGTACTTC
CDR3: CASSQEGPQETQYF

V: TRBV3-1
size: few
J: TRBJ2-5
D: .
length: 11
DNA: TGTGCCAGCAGTAATTTGGCGGCCCAGTACTTC
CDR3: CASSNLAAQYF

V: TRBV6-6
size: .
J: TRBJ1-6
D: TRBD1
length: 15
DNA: TGTGCCAGCAGGCCCGACAGGGGAAATAATTCACCCCTCCACTTT
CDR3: CASRPDRGNNSPLHF

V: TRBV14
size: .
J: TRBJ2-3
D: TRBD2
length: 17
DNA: TGTGCCAGCAGCCAACCTAGCGGGACCCCCTTAGGAGATACGCAGTATTTT
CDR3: CASSQPSGTPLGDTQYF

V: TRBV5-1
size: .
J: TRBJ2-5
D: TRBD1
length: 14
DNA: TGCGCCAGCAGCTCGACAGGGATTGGCGCGACCCAGTACTTC
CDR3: CASSSTGIGATQYF